These 22 T cell receptor beta chains originate from one sample sequenced in a study of blood T cell repertoires in COVID-19. Some clones are missing from TCRdb's copy, which holds only in-frame ones; the method was immunoSEQ multiplex PCR. This sample has some 140,000 clones; approximately 88% occur once, and the top ten carry less than 2.5%. The specimen was peripheral blood. These receptors came from a man between 65 and 85 years old with active COVID-19.

The V and J genes are TRBV29-1 and TRBJ1-4, with D hard to call. Trimming took off 7 bases at V and 7 bases at J, with 13 bases between the two ends. The CDR3 extends over 12 amino acids. The germline gives CDR1 SQVTM, CDR2 ANQGSEA. CDR3 amino acids: CSAQVRGEKLFF. CDR3 DNA: TGCAGCGCCCAGGTCCGTGGTGAAAAACTGTTTTTT.

J is TRBJ2-3 and V is TRBV15; D is unresolved. The length of the CDR3 is 14 residues. V was pared by 3 bases and J by 4 bases, with 11 bases between. Germline-derived CDR1 and CDR2 are LNHNV and YYDKDF (reference sequence). The CDR3 sequence: CATSSARRADTQYF. CDR3 coding DNA: TGTGCCACCAGCAGCGCCCGTCGGGCAGATACGCAGTATTTT.

V usage is TRBV29-1 and J usage is TRBJ1-2; possibly TRBD1 for D (5 bases). Between the trimmed V and J ends, which lost 7 bases and 3 bases, there was a span of 15 bases. Per the germline V gene, CDR1 is SQVTM and CDR2 is ANQGSEA. The CDR3 extends over 13 amino acids. CDR3 protein: CSAATVLDYGYTF. As DNA, the CDR3 is TGCAGCGCGGCGACAGTTTTGGACTATGGCTACACCTTC.

The CDR3 sequence: CASSLKGQAGEQYF. In DNA, the CDR3 is TGTGCCAGCAGCTTGAAAGGACAGGCCGGCGAGCAGTACTTC. The V call is TRBV5-4, the J call TRBJ2-7; 7 bases align to TRBD1. Germline CDR1 SGHNT, CDR2 YYREEE (reference sequence). This CDR3 is 14 amino acids long. Trimming took 1 base from V and 6 from J; bases not matched to a gene: 7.

The CDR3 nucleotides are TGTGCCAGCAGCCTGAGGCAGGGGGCTAGCCCCCAGCATTTT. This sequence encodes CASSLRQGASPQHF. V is TRBV6-5 and J is TRBJ1-5, with 8 bases aligning to TRBD1. The V segment lost 6 bases and the J segment 10 bases; nucleotides outside the gene matches: 11. Germline V gene sequence: CDR1 MNHEY, CDR2 SVGAGI. The CDR3 contains 14 residues.

The chain couples TRBV9 to TRBJ1-6; 8 nucleotides align to TRBD1. The trim removed 0 bases at V and 8 bases at J, leaving 4 bases unmatched. Germline CDR1 reads SGDLS; CDR2 reads YYNGEE. The CDR3 extends over 15 amino acids. The CDR3 sequence is CASSVGGRGHSPLHF. In nucleotides, the CDR3 is TGTGCCAGCAGCGTAGGGGGCAGGGGGCATTCACCCCTCCACTTT.

The chain has TRBV6-5 and TRBJ1-6, with a tentative D call TRBD1 (5 bases). The CDR3 is 14 residues long. V lost 6 bases and J lost 8, with 14 bases in between. Germline V gene lookup returns CDR1 MNHEY and CDR2 SVGAGI. CDR3 sequence (DNA): TGTGCCAGCAGCAACCTAAGGGGTCATTCACCCCTCCACTTT. Protein: CASSNLRGHSPLHF.

The gene calls are TRBV5-1 and TRBJ2-3; D might be TRBD2 (7 bases). The CDR3 contains 15 residues. The V end was cut by 5 bases, the J end by 3 bases, with 16 bases between. Germline values: CDR1 SGHRS, CDR2 YFSETQ. The CDR3 sequence: CASSGEGDGTDTQYF. The CDR3, as DNA: TGCGCCAGCAGTGGGGAGGGGGATGGAACAGATACGCAGTATTTT.

The J gene is TRBJ1-4, the V gene TRBV7-2; D is undetermined. CDR3 length: 15 residues. CDR1 and CDR2 from the germline V gene are SGHTA and FQGNSA. Deletions cut 4 bases from V and 10 bases from J, with 19 bases between. Here the CDR3 DNA reads TGTGCCAGCAGCTCATTCGACGGTCTTAGAGGAAAACTGTTTTTT. Translating gives CASSSFDGLRGKLFF.

This sequence joins TRBV7-9 and TRBJ2-5; the D is unclear. The germline V gene has CDR1 SEHNR and CDR2 FQNEAQ (reference sequence). This CDR3 is built from 14 residues. Trimming took off 1 base at V and 5 bases at J, with 11 bases between the two ends. CDR3: CASSLGGGSETQYF. In nucleotides, the CDR3 is TGTGCCAGCAGCTTAGGAGGTGGATCGGAGACCCAGTACTTC.

This clone has just one count. The chain joins TRBV18 to TRBJ2-5, with TRBD1 matching 8 bases. The V and J ends lost 3 bases and 5 bases, in that order; junction bases with no gene match: 8. The V gene's germline CDR1 is KGHSH and CDR2 LQKENI. The CDR3 is 15 amino acids. The CDR3 loop is CASSPGQGAPETQYF. CDR3 nucleotides: TGTGCCAGCTCACCTGGGCAGGGGGCACCGGAGACCCAGTACTTC.

The chain combines TRBV7-3 with TRBJ2-1, with D possibly being TRBD2 (6 bases). This CDR3 has 16 residues. The germline CDR1 and CDR2 sequences are SGHTA and FQGTGA. The V and J ends lost 5 bases and 0 bases respectively, with 14 bases between them. The CDR3 loop is CASSRNQGLSYNEQFF. The CDR3 DNA is TGTGCCAGCAGCCGTAACCAGGGACTCTCCTACAATGAGCAGTTCTTC.

In DNA, the CDR3 is TGTGCCAGCAGTTCCGGGACTAGTGATGAGCAGTTCTTC. Its protein is CASSSGTSDEQFF. The genes are TRBV28 and TRBJ2-1, with 8 bases identical to TRBD2. Losses at the gene ends were 4 bases for V and 8 bases for J; bases not matched to a gene: 4. Per the germline V gene, CDR1 is MDHEN and CDR2 is SYDVKM. CDR3 length equals 13 residues. The full variable domain, completed using reference TRBV28 and TRBJ2-1, is DVKVTQSSRYLVKRTGEKVFLECVQDMDHENMFWYRQDPGLGLRLIYFSYDVKMKEKGDIPEGYSVSREKKERFSLILESASTNQTSMYLCASSSGTSDEQFFGPGTRLTVL.

The chain links TRBV4-2 to TRBJ2-1; D gene uncertain. Trimming cost V 0 bases and J 1 base, with 10 bases left between them. Germline V lookup: CDR1 LGHNA, CDR2 YNFKEQ. The CDR3 length is 16 residues. The CDR3 loop is CASSQDPSVSYNEQFF. CDR3 DNA: TGTGCCAGCAGCCAAGATCCCAGCGTTTCCTACAATGAGCAGTTCTTC.

This chain uses TRBV3-1 (or the pseudogene TRBV3-2) with TRBJ2-3; TRBD2 agrees at 9 bases. V was clipped by 0 bases and J by 5 bases; unmatched bases: 9. The CDR3 has 17 amino acids. The germline V gene has CDR1 LGHDT and CDR2 YNNKEL (reference sequence). The CDR3 nucleotides are TGTGCCAGCAGCCAAGAATGGGCGGGAGGGCCAGGAGATACGCAGTATTTT. The encoded protein is CASSQEWAGGPGDTQYF.

This chain uses TRBV7-9 with TRBJ2-3, with 8 bases lining up with TRBD2. Germline values: CDR1 SEHNR, CDR2 FQNEAQ (reference sequence). V trimming: 5 bases; J trimming: 1 base; junction bases outside the gene matches: 11. The CDR3 has 17 amino acids. The CDR3 DNA sequence: TGTGCCAGCAGCGTAGGAGCGGGAGTCGTCGGCACAGATACGCAGTATTTT. Protein: CASSVGAGVVGTDTQYF.

The CDR3 sequence is CASSTDREFTNEKLFF. In DNA, the CDR3 is TGTGCCAGCAGCACTGACAGGGAATTTACTAATGAAAAACTGTTTTTT. The rearrangement uses TRBV7-4 and TRBJ1-4; TRBD1 matches 7 bases. Germline V gene data show CDR1 as SGHVT and CDR2 as SQSDAQ. This CDR3 region has 16 residues. The J segment lost 2 bases and the V segment lost 5 bases, leaving 8 bases of the junction unmatched.

V is TRBV5-1 and J is TRBJ2-7; 8 bases agree with TRBD1. CDR3 length equals 15 residues. V was clipped by 3 bases and J by 2 bases; unmatched bases: 7. Germline CDR1 and CDR2: SGHRS and YFSETQ. This CDR3 is CASSSPGTGTYEQYF. CDR3 nucleotide sequence: TGCGCCAGCAGCTCGCCCGGGACAGGAACCTACGAGCAGTACTTC.

The rearrangement uses TRBV2 and TRBJ1-1, with TRBD1 as a possible D gene (6 bases). Germline CDR1 SNHLY, CDR2 FYNNEI. The CDR3 runs to 13 residues. The ends were cut back, 4 bases at V and 10 bases at J, with 16 bases in the middle. The DNA for the CDR3 is TGTGCCAGCAGTGCTTTAACAGGGAAGCGAGCTTTCTTT. This gives the protein CASSALTGKRAFF.

The rearrangement joins TRBV6-2 or TRBV6-3 to TRBJ2-6; TRBD1 matches at 7 bases. The CDR3 is made up of 15 amino acids. Germline values: CDR1 MNHEY, CDR2 SVGEGT. Germline trimming cut 5 bases from V and 2 bases from J; bases unmatched to any gene: 3. DNA of the CDR3: TGTGCCAGCAGTACCGGACAGGCTGGGGCCAACGTCCTGACTTTC. Its translation: CASSTGQAGANVLTF.

V is TRBV4-1 and J is TRBJ2-5; D is uncertain. Germline V CDR1 and CDR2: MGHRA, YSYEKL. This CDR3 region has 16 residues. Trimming shortened V by 2 bases and J by 2 bases, and 15 bases separated the two germline ends. For the CDR3, the DNA is TGCGCCAGCAGCCAAAAAATGTCACAGAGTCAAGAGACCCAGTACTTC. Its protein product is CASSQKMSQSQETQYF.

The chain has TRBV12-2 and TRBJ1-2. TRBV12-2 is marked as a pseudogene. CDR3 length: 18 residues. The CDR3 here is CASRQAGLYQRDIYGYTF. The DNA for the CDR3 is TGTGCAAGTCGCCAAGCGGGCCTCTACCAGCGCGATATCTATGGCTACACCTTC.